The entry below describes one TCR beta chain. J gave up 0 bases and V 8 bases, and 9 bases lay outside the gene matches. Germline values: CDR1 SNHLY, CDR2 FYNNEI. This CDR3 has 16 residues. The study assigned cohorts using participant-reported clinical history. Resolution of symptoms, clearance, or two negative PCRs was present in recovered Cohort 3 donors. This sample was taken from a study of blood T cell repertoires in COVID-19. Study information: Nucleic acid was either cDNA or gDNA, and it came from T cells, B-cell-depleted T cells, or PBMCs.

How the authors handled the data: Amplifying reference gene primers gave estimates of nucleated cell counts. Produced via immunoSEQ multiplex PCR; TCRdb's table is partial and in-frame only. V, J and clone size are taken as reported in that table, and D and trimming were inferred from the DNA itself. The sample records 300,000 or so clones, roughly 87% being singletons. The chain joins TRBV2 to TRBJ2-1; 8 nucleotides match TRBD2. Sequenced: PBMCs or T cells enriched from blood (not recorded which). This TCR was recovered from a woman aged 25-40 years who had recovered from COVID-19. The CDR3 is CASSSLLAVSYNEQFF. The CDR3 region has the DNA TGTGCCAGCTCGAGCTTACTAGCGGTCTCCTACAATGAGCAGTTCTTC.